Below, 21 T cell receptor beta chains from the same sample are listed, as sequenced in a study of T cell responses to AZD1222 COVID-19 vaccine. Using immunoSEQ multiplex PCR, the repertoire was profiled, and TCRdb retains in-frame clones only, with some absent. The repertoire holds under 150,000 clones, with around 90% as singletons. The sequences come from peripheral blood, collected 28 days after the second AZD1222 dose. These receptors originate from an adult who received the AZD1222 COVID-19 vaccine.

This chain uses TRBV7-2 with TRBJ2-7; D not resolved. Trimming shortened V by 3 bases and J by 2 bases, and 5 bases separated the two germline ends. CDR3 length: 12 amino acids. The germline V gene has CDR1 SGHTA and CDR2 FQGNSA. CDR3 DNA sequence: TGTGCCAGCAGCTTCTCGGCCTACGAGCAGTACTTC. It translates to CASSFSAYEQYF.

The rearrangement joins TRBV18 to TRBJ2-5, with TRBD1 as a possible D gene (5 bases). Per germline, CDR1 KGHSH and CDR2 LQKENI. The length of the CDR3 is 14 residues. The V and J ends lost 5 bases and 2 bases respectively, with 12 bases between them. CDR3 protein: CASSGTTAQETQYF. The CDR3 region has the DNA TGTGCCAGCTCAGGAACGACAGCACAAGAGACCCAGTACTTC.

J is TRBJ1-2 and V is TRBV3-1 (or the pseudogene TRBV3-2); D perhaps matches TRBD1 (5 bases). Germline CDR1 is LGHDT and CDR2 is YNNKEL (reference sequence). Trimming left V 4 bases short and J 1 base short, with 10 bases between. This CDR3 spans 14 amino acids. CDR3 in amino acids: CASSPGTNNYGYTF. CDR3 in DNA: TGTGCCAGCAGCCCGGGGACCAATAACTATGGCTACACCTTC.

The chain is built from TRBV27 and TRBJ1-2, with D tentatively TRBD1 (6 bases). The V gene's germline CDR1 is MNHEY and CDR2 SMNVEV (reference sequence). Trimming cost V 6 bases and J 4 bases, with 15 bases left between them. The length of the CDR3 is 14 residues. The CDR3 spells CASSPRTESYGYTF. The CDR3 region has the DNA TGTGCCAGCAGCCCCCGGACAGAAAGCTATGGCTACACCTTC.

This sequence joins TRBV19 and TRBJ2-2, with D tentatively TRBD1 or TRBD2 (6 bases each). The CDR3 consists of 16 residues. The germline V gene has CDR1 LNHDA and CDR2 SQIVND (reference sequence). V lost 3 bases and J lost 4, with 15 bases in between. CDR3 sequence reads: CASSMASGAGTGELFF. In nucleotides, the CDR3 is TGTGCCAGTAGTATGGCGTCGGGGGCGGGCACCGGGGAGCTGTTTTTT.

This clone has just one count. The V and J genes are TRBV19 and TRBJ2-5; the D is unclear. V lost 3 bases and J 7 bases, leaving 12 bases between the germline ends. Germline assignment: CDR1 LNHDA and CDR2 SQIVND (reference sequence). This CDR3 spans 13 amino acids. CDR3 nucleotide sequence: TGTGCCAGTAGTATGGCTGAGTCGGGGACCCAGTACTTC. Protein sequence: CASSMAESGTQYF.

The V and J genes are TRBV19 and TRBJ1-1; D remains unclear. The CDR3 runs to 14 residues. Germline values: CDR1 LNHDA, CDR2 SQIVND (reference sequence). Deletions cut 7 bases from V and 2 bases from J, with 14 bases between. Written as DNA, the CDR3 is TGTGCCAGTACCCCAACGGAGGTAAACACTGAAGCTTTCTTT. Encoded protein: CASTPTEVNTEAFF.

This clone was seen a handful of times. This chain links TRBV7-9 with TRBJ2-7, with TRBD2 matching over 7 bases. CDR3 size: 14 residues. V gave up 5 bases and J gave up 2 bases; unmatched junction bases: 6. The V gene's germline CDR1 is SEHNR and CDR2 FQNEAQ (reference sequence). The CDR3 DNA is TGTGCCAGCAGCCCTAGCGGCCACACCTACGAGCAGTACTTC. Translated: CASSPSGHTYEQYF.

The chain carries TRBV18 and TRBJ2-7, with D maybe TRBD1 (6 bases). The germline V gene encodes CDR1 KGHSH and CDR2 LQKENI. Trimming shortened V by 6 bases and J by 3 bases, and 12 bases separated the two germline ends. The CDR3 totals 13 residues. For the CDR3, the DNA is TGTGCCAGCTCGATACAGGGCTACTACGAGCAGTACTTC. Protein sequence: CASSIQGYYEQYF.

This rearrangement joins TRBV24-1 to TRBJ2-3; D could derive from TRBD1 or TRBD2 (7 bases each). V gave up 3 bases and J gave up 1 base, with 19 bases separating them. The CDR3 length is 18 residues. CDR1 is KGHDR, CDR2 SFDVKD, per germline. The CDR3 nucleotides are TGTGCCACCAGTGATGCAGGGGGGGGAAGCTCGCGCACAGATACGCAGTATTTT. This translates into CATSDAGGGSSRTDTQYF.

This clone was counted once. V usage is TRBV7-2 and J usage is TRBJ2-1, with TRBD1 matching over 8 bases. The CDR3 sequence is 16 residues long. Germline loops: CDR1 SGHTA, CDR2 FQGNSA. With 5 bases clipped from V and 0 bases from J, the junction kept 6 bases outside the gene matches. CDR3 DNA: TGTGCCAGCAGCCGTACAGGGGGGCTCTCCTACAATGAGCAGTTCTTC. As protein: CASSRTGGLSYNEQFF.

This clone has just one count. The rearrangement links TRBV19 to TRBJ2-7; 10 bases are shared with TRBD2. The length of the CDR3 is 13 residues. Losses at the gene ends were 7 bases for V and 5 bases for J; bases not matched to a gene: 5. Looked up from germline, CDR1 is LNHDA and CDR2 is SQIVND (reference sequence). CDR3 loop: CASMGLAGDEQYF. CDR3 sequence (DNA): TGTGCCAGTATGGGGCTAGCGGGAGACGAGCAGTACTTC.

This chain uses TRBV12-3 or TRBV12-4 with TRBJ2-5, with D maybe TRBD1 (6 bases). Trimming pared 7 bases from V and 9 bases from J, leaving 15 bases between. This CDR3 is 12 amino acids long. The DNA of the CDR3 is TGTGCCAGCAACCGGGACACCCCCCCCCAGTACTTC. It is translated as CASNRDTPPQYF.

CDR3 sequence reads: CAWSKGGDQPQHF. CDR3 DNA: TGTGCCTGGAGTAAGGGAGGGGATCAGCCCCAGCATTTT. The chain couples TRBV30 to TRBJ1-5; TRBD1 might be the D (5 bases). CDR1 and CDR2 from the germline V gene are GTSNPN and SVGIG (reference sequence). Trimming left V 2 bases short and J 5 bases short, with 10 bases between. The length of the CDR3 is 13 residues.

The chain carries TRBV5-4 and TRBJ1-3; TRBD1 agrees at 7 bases. V dropped 0 bases and J dropped 1; count of bases not matched to a gene: 7. There are 17 residues in the CDR3. Germline assignment: CDR1 SGHNT and CDR2 YYREEE (reference sequence). This chain's CDR3 is CASSLDPGGTSGNTIYF. In DNA, the CDR3 is TGTGCCAGCAGCTTGGACCCAGGGGGAACTTCTGGAAACACCATATATTTT.

The rearrangement uses TRBV6-1 and TRBJ1-4, with D uncertain. V gave up 3 bases and J gave up 7 bases, with 6 bases separating them. This CDR3 region has 12 residues. CDR1 MNHNS and CDR2 SASEGT come from the germline V gene. The CDR3 bases are TGTGCCAGCAGTGACCGGGGTGAAAAACTGTTTTTT. Protein sequence: CASSDRGEKLFF.

The CDR3 nucleotides are TGTGCCATCAGTGACCCCAGCTATGGCTACACCTTC. Translated: CAISDPSYGYTF. This chain connects TRBV10-3 to TRBJ1-2; D is undetermined. Germline assignment: CDR1 ENHRY and CDR2 SYGVKD. Trimming pared 3 bases from V and 4 bases from J, leaving 6 bases between. CDR3 length: 12 amino acids.

The rearrangement links TRBV5-1 to TRBJ2-7; unclear D gene. The CDR3 covers 14 residues. The germline V and J ends were trimmed by 0 bases and 3 bases, with 10 bases remaining between them. Germline CDR1 and CDR2: SGHRS and YFSETQ. The DNA for the CDR3 is TGCGCCAGCAGCTTGGAGACTGCTCTCTACGAGCAGTACTTC. Its protein product is CASSLETALYEQYF.

This chain connects TRBV5-5 to TRBJ1-1, with TRBD1 as a possible D gene (6 bases). The V gene's germline CDR1 is SGHKS and CDR2 YYEKEE (reference sequence). The CDR3 has 15 amino acids. Trimming took 0 bases from V and 5 from J, leaving 14 bases between them. The CDR3 DNA reads TGTGCCAGCAGCTTGGAGAGACAGGCTAGGACTGAAGCTTTCTTT. Protein sequence: CASSLERQARTEAFF. Full variable domain (remainder filled in from reference TRBV5-5 and TRBJ1-1): DAGVTQSPTHLIKTRGQQVTLRCSPISGHKSVSWYQQVLGQGPQFIFQYYEKEERGRGNFPDRFSARQFPNYSSELNVNALLLGDSALYLCASSLERQARTEAFFGQGTRLTVV.

V usage is TRBV9 and J usage is TRBJ2-7; D may be TRBD2 (6 bases). The CDR3 spans 15 residues. Between the trimmed V and J ends, which lost 4 bases and 0 bases, there was a span of 14 bases. Germline V lookup: CDR1 SGDLS, CDR2 YYNGEE. The CDR3 DNA follows: TGTGCCAGCAGCCCAGATCTAGCGTACTCCTACGAGCAGTACTTC. It yields the protein CASSPDLAYSYEQYF.

The chain combines TRBV5-1 with TRBJ2-1; possible D gene TRBD1, 6 bases. Germline lookup yields CDR1 SGHRS and CDR2 YFSETQ. The CDR3 length is 15 residues. V lost 0 bases to trimming and J lost 8 bases, with 15 bases between them. DNA of the CDR3: TGCGCCAGCAGCTTGGGTGGGGGACAAATCGATGAGCAGTTCTTC. It translates to CASSLGGGQIDEQFF.